Presented here are 3 T cell receptor beta chains from one specimen sequenced in a study of metastatic and nonmetastatic thyroid tumors. All patients were untreated before thyroid surgery. TCRdb re-clonotyped the PCR reads through MiXCR. This sample carries about 20,000 clones, over 9% of them seen once, and the ten largest clones take approximately 6.2%. Sequencing was done on a sample of blood. The receptors were gathered from a male donor with papillary thyroid cancer or a benign thyroid nodule (not recorded which). Some clones in this sample may be carry-over from other donors' samples.

The V call is TRBV6-1, the J call TRBJ2-1, with 11 bases matching TRBD1. CDR3 length equals 16 residues. Germline lookup yields CDR1 MNHNS and CDR2 SASEGT. The V gene end was trimmed by 4 bases and the J gene end by 6 bases; junction bases not matched to a gene: 8. The CDR3 DNA reads as TGTGCCAGCAGTGGCCCCCGGACAGGGGGCGTCAATGAGCAGTTCTTC. Translated: CASSGPRTGGVNEQFF.

This clone was recorded many times. The CDR3 bases are TGTGCCACCAGCAGAGAGGGTGCTAGCGGCTACGAGCAGTACTTC. Translated, it gives CATSREGASGYEQYF. The chain joins TRBV15 to TRBJ2-7; TRBD2 aligns across 7 bases. V lost 0 bases to trimming and J lost 3 bases; unmatched junction nucleotides: 5. Germline assignment: CDR1 LNHNV and CDR2 YYDKDF (reference sequence). CDR3 length equals 15 residues.

The table lists this clone with a count of one. The rearrangement links TRBV9 to TRBJ2-7; 11 nucleotides align to TRBD2. From germline, CDR1 is SGDLS and CDR2 YYNGEE. V lost 0 bases and J lost 6; bases outside the gene matches: 8. The CDR3 totals 16 residues. Here the CDR3 reads CASSVGSLAGVSEQYF. The CDR3 DNA reads as TGTGCCAGCAGCGTAGGGTCACTAGCGGGAGTGTCCGAGCAGTACTTC.